Below are 10 T cell receptor beta chains sequenced from a single sample in a study of technical replicates of blood from a handful of donors (dated 2017 in TCRdb). The method was the immunoSEQ multiplex PCR assay. Imported from immuneACCESS, the table was reduced by TCRdb to in-frame sequences with V and J called. These copies leave out some clones; in studies compared against another copy, an unresolved V gene accounts for under half, and the cause of the remainder is not known. Present in this sample are more than 50,000 clones, around nine tenths of which were seen just once. Together, the top ten hold 4.5% to 6.5% of the sample. What was sequenced was PBMCs. Source of these receptors: a human donor in good health. Some clones in this sample may be carry-over from other donors' samples.

This rearrangement joins TRBV4-2 to TRBJ2-7; 9 bases align to TRBD2. The CDR3 sequence is 18 residues long. Per germline, CDR1 LGHNA and CDR2 YNFKEQ. V shed 0 bases and J 0 bases; nucleotides not matched to a gene: 9. The chain's CDR3 is CASSQDTASGTFSYEQYF. The CDR3 region has the DNA TGTGCCAGCAGCCAAGATACGGCTAGCGGGACTTTCTCCTACGAGCAGTACTTC.

By proportion, this clone is medium-sized (0.01 to 0.1%). CDR3 amino acids: CASSRPDRFSYNEQFF. In nucleotides, the CDR3 is TGTGCCAGCAGCCGACCCGACAGATTCTCCTACAATGAGCAGTTCTTC. This chain connects TRBV27 to TRBJ2-1, with a weak D call TRBD1 (5 bases). Deletions cut 6 bases from V and 0 bases from J, with 15 bases between. Germline V gene lookup returns CDR1 MNHEY and CDR2 SMNVEV (reference sequence). This CDR3 spans 16 amino acids.

The rearrangement joins TRBV6-1 to TRBJ2-7; 8 bases align to TRBD1. The ends lost 6 bases at V and 2 bases at J; junction bases unmatched: 3. This CDR3 is 13 amino acids long. Germline-derived CDR1 and CDR2 are MNHNS and SASEGT. CDR3 amino acids: CASRRTGTYEQYF. CDR3 in DNA: TGTGCCAGCAGAAGGACAGGGACCTACGAGCAGTACTTC.

The chain employs TRBV21-1 and TRBJ1-1; the table's D call, TRBD1, was not checked against the DNA. TRBV21-1 is a known pseudogene. This CDR3 comprises 15 residues. The CDR3, as DNA: TGTGCCAGCAGCAAACCGGGACAGGGAAAAACTGAAGCTTTCTTT. Amino acids: CASSKPGQGKTEAFF.

This clone turned up a few times. This chain's CDR3 is CASSQPTRTYEQYF. The DNA for the CDR3 is TGTGCCAGCAGCCAACCGACTAGAACCTACGAGCAGTACTTC. This chain connects TRBV4-2 to TRBJ2-7; D possibly corresponds to TRBD2 (6 bases). Germline V CDR1 and CDR2: LGHNA, YNFKEQ. V gave up 2 bases and J gave up 2 bases, with 10 bases separating them. CDR3 length equals 14 residues.

The V and J genes are TRBV7-8 and TRBJ2-5; 10 bases map to TRBD2. The germline gives CDR1 SGHVS, CDR2 FQNEAQ. The CDR3 is made up of 16 amino acids. V trimming: 1 base; J trimming: 5 bases; junction bases outside the gene matches: 7. The chain's CDR3 is CASSLVLAGARETQYF. The DNA for the CDR3 is TGTGCCAGCAGCTTAGTCCTAGCGGGAGCTAGGGAGACCCAGTACTTC.

The chain carries TRBV6-1 and TRBJ1-2; TRBD1 matches at 7 bases. CDR1 is MNHNS, CDR2 SASEGT, per germline. The CDR3 sequence is 15 residues long. The V segment lost 2 bases and the J segment 3 bases; nucleotides outside the gene matches: 6. The CDR3 here is CASSENRDSYYGYTF. For the CDR3, the DNA is TGTGCCAGCAGTGAAAACCGGGACAGCTACTATGGCTACACCTTC.

Here the CDR3 DNA reads TGCAGCGTTAGGACAGCAAAGAATGGCTACACCTTC. Amino acids: CSVRTAKNGYTF. The rearrangement uses TRBV29-1 and TRBJ1-2, with TRBD1 as a possible D gene (6 bases). Trimming stripped 5 bases from V and 6 bases from J, with 13 bases between. The CDR3 extends over 12 amino acids. CDR1 SQVTM and CDR2 ANQGSEA come from the germline V gene.

V and J are TRBV7-2 and TRBJ2-7; the match to TRBD2 covers 10 bases. The ends lost 4 bases at V and 6 bases at J; junction bases unmatched: 9. Germline V gene data show CDR1 as SGHTA and CDR2 as FQGNSA. The CDR3 is made up of 15 amino acids. CDR3 nucleotide sequence: TGTGCCAGCAGCTCCCCCGGACTAGCGGCTCGCGAGCAGTACTTC. Translated: CASSSPGLAAREQYF.

The gene calls are TRBV5-1 and TRBJ1-2; D remains unclear. Trimming took 1 base from V and 2 from J, leaving 6 bases between them. Germline-derived CDR1 and CDR2 are SGHRS and YFSETQ. CDR3 size: 13 residues. CDR3 sequence (DNA): TGCGCCAGCAGCTTGACTGAAAACTATGGCTACACCTTC. It encodes CASSLTENYGYTF.